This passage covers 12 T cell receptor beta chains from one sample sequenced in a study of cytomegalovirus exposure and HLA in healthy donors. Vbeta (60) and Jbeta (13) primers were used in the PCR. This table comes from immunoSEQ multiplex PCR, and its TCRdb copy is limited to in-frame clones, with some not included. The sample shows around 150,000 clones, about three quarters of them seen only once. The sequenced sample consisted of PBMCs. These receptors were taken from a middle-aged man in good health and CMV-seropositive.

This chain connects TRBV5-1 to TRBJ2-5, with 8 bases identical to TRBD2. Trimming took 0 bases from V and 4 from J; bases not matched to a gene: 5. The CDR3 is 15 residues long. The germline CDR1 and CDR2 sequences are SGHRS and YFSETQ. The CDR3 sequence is CASSLVIAGPETQYF. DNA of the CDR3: TGCGCCAGCAGCTTGGTAATAGCGGGGCCAGAGACCCAGTACTTC. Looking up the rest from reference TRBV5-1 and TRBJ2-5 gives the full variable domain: KAGVTQTPRYLIKTRGQQVTLSCSPISGHRSVSWYQQTPGQGLQFLFEYFSETQRNKGNFPGRFSGRQFSNSRSEMNVSTLELGDSALYLCASSLVIAGPETQYFGPGTRLLVL.

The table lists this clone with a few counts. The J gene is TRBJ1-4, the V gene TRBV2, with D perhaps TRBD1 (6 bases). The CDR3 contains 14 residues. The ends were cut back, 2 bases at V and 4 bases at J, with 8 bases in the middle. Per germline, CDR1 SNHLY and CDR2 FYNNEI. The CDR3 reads CASSETGLNEKLFF. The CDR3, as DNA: TGTGCCAGCAGTGAAACAGGGCTTAATGAAAAACTGTTTTTT.

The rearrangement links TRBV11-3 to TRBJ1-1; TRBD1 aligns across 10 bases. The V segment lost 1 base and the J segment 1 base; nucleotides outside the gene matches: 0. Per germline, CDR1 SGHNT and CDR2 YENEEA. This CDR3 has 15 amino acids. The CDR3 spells CASSLGTGGNTEAFF. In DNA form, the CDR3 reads TGTGCCAGCAGCTTAGGGACAGGGGGGAACACTGAAGCTTTCTTT.

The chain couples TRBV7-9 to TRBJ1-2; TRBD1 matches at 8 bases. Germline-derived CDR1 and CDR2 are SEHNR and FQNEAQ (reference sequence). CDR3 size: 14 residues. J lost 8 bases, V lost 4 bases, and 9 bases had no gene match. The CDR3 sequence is CASSSGQGLEGYTF. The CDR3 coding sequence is TGTGCCAGCAGCTCAGGACAGGGACTCGAGGGCTACACCTTC.

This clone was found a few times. This CDR3 reads CASSLRTMNTEAFF. The CDR3 DNA sequence: TGTGCCAGCAGCCTCAGAACGATGAACACTGAAGCTTTCTTT. The chain employs TRBV7-2 and TRBJ1-1; no reliable D call. The germline V gene encodes CDR1 SGHTA and CDR2 FQGNSA. Trimming removed 5 bases at V and 0 bases at J, with 10 bases between. This CDR3 contains 14 residues. Together with reference TRBV7-2 and TRBJ1-1, the CDR3 gives the full variable domain: GAGVSQSPSNKVTEKGKDVELRCDPISGHTALYWYRQSLGQGLEFLIYFQGNSAPDKSGLPSDRFSAERTGGSVSTLTIQRTQQEDSAVYLCASSLRTMNTEAFFGQGTRLTVV.

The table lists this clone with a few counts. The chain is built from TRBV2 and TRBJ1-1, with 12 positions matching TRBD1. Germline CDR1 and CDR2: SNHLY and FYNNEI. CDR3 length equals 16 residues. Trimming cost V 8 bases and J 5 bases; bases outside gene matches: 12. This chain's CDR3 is CASCPGQGASCTEAFF. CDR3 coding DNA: TGTGCCAGCTGTCCGGGACAGGGGGCCTCGTGTACTGAAGCTTTCTTT. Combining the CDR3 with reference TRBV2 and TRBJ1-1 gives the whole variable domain EPEVTQTPSHQVTQMGQEVILRCVPISNHLYFYWYRQILGQKVEFLVSFYNNEISEKSEIFDDQFSVERPDGSNFTLKIRSTKLEDSAMYFCASCPGQGASCTEAFFGQGTRLTVV.

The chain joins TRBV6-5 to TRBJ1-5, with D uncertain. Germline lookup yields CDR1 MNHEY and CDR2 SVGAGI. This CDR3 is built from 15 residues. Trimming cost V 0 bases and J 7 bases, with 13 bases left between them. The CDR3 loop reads CASSYSRGREQPQHF. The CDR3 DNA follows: TGTGCCAGCAGTTACTCGAGAGGGCGCGAACAGCCCCAGCATTTT.

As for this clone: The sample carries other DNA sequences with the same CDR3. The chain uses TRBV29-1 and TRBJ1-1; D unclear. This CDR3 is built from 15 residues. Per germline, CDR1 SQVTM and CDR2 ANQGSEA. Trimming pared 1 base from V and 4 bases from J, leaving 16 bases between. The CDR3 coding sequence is TGCAGCGTTGAAGCACCTCGGGCCGCGGGCACTGAAGCTTTCTTT. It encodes CSVEAPRAAGTEAFF.

The CDR3 DNA sequence: TGTGCCAGTAGTTTACGGGACACCTCAACTAATGAAAAACTGTTTTTT. Translating it yields CASSLRDTSTNEKLFF. The rearrangement joins TRBV19 to TRBJ1-4, with TRBD1 as a possible D gene (6 bases). V was clipped by 5 bases and J by 0 bases, with 13 bases between them. The CDR3 sequence is 16 residues long. Germline loops: CDR1 LNHDA, CDR2 SQIVND (reference sequence).

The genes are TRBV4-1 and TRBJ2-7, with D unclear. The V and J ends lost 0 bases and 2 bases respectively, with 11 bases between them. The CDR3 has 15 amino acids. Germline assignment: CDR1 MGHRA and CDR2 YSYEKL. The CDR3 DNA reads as TGCGCCAGCAGCCAAGATTGGCGGATAGCCTACGAGCAGTACTTC. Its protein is CASSQDWRIAYEQYF.

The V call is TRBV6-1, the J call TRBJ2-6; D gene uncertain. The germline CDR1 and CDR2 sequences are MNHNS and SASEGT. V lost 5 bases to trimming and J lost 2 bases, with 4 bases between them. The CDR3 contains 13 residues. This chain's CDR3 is CASSITGANVLTF. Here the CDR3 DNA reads TGTGCCAGCAGTATCACTGGGGCCAACGTCCTGACTTTC.

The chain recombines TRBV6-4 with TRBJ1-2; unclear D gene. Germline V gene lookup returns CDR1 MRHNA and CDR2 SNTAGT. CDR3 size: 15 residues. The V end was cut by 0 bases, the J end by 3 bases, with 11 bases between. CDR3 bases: TGTGCCAGCAGTGACTCGAGAGCGGACTACTATGGCTACACCTTC. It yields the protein CASSDSRADYYGYTF.